These T cell receptor beta chains were read from a single sample in a study of early T cells in non-severe SARS-CoV-2 infection. TCRdb redid the calling of the 5' RACE reads with MiXCR, one entry per CDR3 protein. Seen here are fewer than 25,000 distinct CDR3 sequences, around 3.5% observed once, and the top ten hold roughly 5.5%. Sample: whole blood. Receptors were obtained from an adult who was a healthcare worker with PCR-confirmed SARS-CoV-2 infection or an uninfected control (not recorded which). CDR3s include the opening cysteine and the closing phenylalanine or tryptophan. Each record gives: clone size, J gene, D gene, V gene, CDR3 protein, CDR3 DNA. A D gene is named only where the DNA matches it firmly. Only some rows state a clone size, as once, few, many or a class for expanded clones.

>few|TRBJ2-3|TRBD2|TRBV7-8
CASSLLAGVPGQDTQYF
TGTGCCAGCAGCTTACTAGCGGGAGTTCCCGGTCAGGATACGCAGTATTTT
>medium-sized|TRBJ2-2|TRBD2|TRBV29-1
CSVVAGESGELFF
TGCAGCGTTGTAGCGGGAGAGTCGGGGGAGCTGTTTTTT
>few|TRBJ1-1|.|TRBV7-2
CALREAGDLPEAFF
TGTGCCTTGAGGGAGGCGGGGGATCTCCCTGAAGCTTTCTTT
>medium-sized|TRBJ2-2|TRBD2|TRBV7-6
CASSLEGTLLASANTGELFF
TGTGCCAGCAGCTTAGAAGGTACTCTACTAGCGTCCGCGAACACCGGGGAGCTGTTTTTT
>many|TRBJ2-1|TRBD2|TRBV7-2
CASSLTTSGAGPYNEQFF
TGTGCCAGCAGCTTAACGACTAGCGGGGCGGGACCCTACAATGAGCAGTTCTTC
>medium-sized|TRBJ2-3|TRBD2|TRBV7-9
CASSLGTSPDTQYF
TGTGCCAGCAGCTTAGGGACTAGTCCTGATACGCAGTATTTT
>many|TRBJ2-1|TRBD2|TRBV18
CASSPSGGSYNEQFF
TGTGCCAGCTCACCGAGCGGGGGCTCCTACAATGAGCAGTTCTTC
>many|TRBJ2-6|TRBD1|TRBV2
CASSFSPGTGASGANVLTF
TGTGCCAGCAGTTTTTCCCCCGGGACAGGGGCTTCGGGGGCCAACGTCCTGACTTTC
>few|TRBJ2-1|TRBD2|TRBV7-2
CASSLGARGDYEQFF
TGTGCCAGCAGCTTAGGGGCACGGGGGGATTATGAGCAGTTCTTC
>many|TRBJ1-1|TRBD1|TRBV7-6
CASSFSTGMDTEAFF
TGTGCCAGCAGCTTCTCGACAGGGATGGACACTGAAGCTTTCTTT
>many|TRBJ2-1|TRBD2|TRBV12-3/TRBV12-4
CASSLLSGRGPSSYNEQFF
TGTGCCAGCAGTTTACTTAGCGGGAGGGGGCCGTCCTCCTACAATGAGCAGTTCTTC
>many|TRBJ2-7|.|TRBV28
CASSRGGYEQYF
TGTGCCAGCAGCCGTGGGGGCTACGAGCAGTACTTC
>many|TRBJ1-5|.|TRBV19
CASSIKNSNQPQHF
TGTGCCAGTAGTATTAAGAATAGCAATCAGCCCCAGCATTTT
>many|TRBJ2-3|.|TRBV10-3
CAISPQPGPSTDTQYF
TGTGCCATCAGTCCTCAACCGGGACCGAGCACAGATACGCAGTATTTT
>.|TRBJ1-3|TRBD1|TRBV5-4
CASSPNPRGRGNTIYF
TGTGCCAGCAGCCCAAACCCAAGGGGGCGCGGAAACACCATATATTTT
>many|TRBJ2-7|TRBD2|TRBV20-1
CSARRTSGGSYEQYF
TGCAGTGCACGCCGGACTAGCGGGGGCTCCTACGAGCAGTACTTC